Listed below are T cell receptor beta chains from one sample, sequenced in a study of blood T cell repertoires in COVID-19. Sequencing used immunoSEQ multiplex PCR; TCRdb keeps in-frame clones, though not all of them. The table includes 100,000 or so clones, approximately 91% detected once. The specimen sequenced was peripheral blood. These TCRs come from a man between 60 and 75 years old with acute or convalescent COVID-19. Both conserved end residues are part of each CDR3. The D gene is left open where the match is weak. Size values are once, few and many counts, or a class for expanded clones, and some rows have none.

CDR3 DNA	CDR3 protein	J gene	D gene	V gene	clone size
TGTGCCAGCAGCTTGCGGGGGGAAGCCTATGGCTACACCTTC	CASSLRGEAYGYTF	TRBJ1-2	NA	TRBV7-8	NA
TGTGCCAGCAGTTCCGGGACTAGAGTACAAGAGACCCAGTACTTC	CASSSGTRVQETQYF	TRBJ2-5	TRBD2	TRBV28	NA
TGTGCCAGCAGCCAAGCGAACCCCCCGGGACAGGGGGCGCGCGTCTATGGCTACACCTTC	CASSQANPPGQGARVYGYTF	TRBJ1-2	TRBD1	TRBV3-1/TRBV3-2	NA
TGTGCCTGGAGTCCTTATACACAGGGGGATGACACCTTC	CAWSPYTQGDDTF	TRBJ1-2	TRBD1	TRBV30	NA
TGTGCCATCAGTTTGGGACAGGGGGAAGATACGCAGTATTTT	CAISLGQGEDTQYF	TRBJ2-3	TRBD1	TRBV10-3	NA
TGTGCCAGCAGCTTCGGGACCCAGGGGAACCAAGAGACCCAGTACTTC	CASSFGTQGNQETQYF	TRBJ2-5	NA	TRBV7-9	NA
TGCAGTGCTAGTCAACGGACAGGGGACTACCGGGAGCGTCAGCCCCAGCATTTT	CSASQRTGDYRERQPQHF	TRBJ1-5	TRBD1	TRBV20-1	NA
TGTGCCAGCAGCTTAACAGGCAGGGCTGGAAACACCATATATTTT	CASSLTGRAGNTIYF	TRBJ1-3	NA	TRBV7-3	NA
TGTGCCAGCAGTGCCTCGGGAGGCATGGGTTCACCCCTCCACTTT	CASSASGGMGSPLHF	TRBJ1-6	NA	TRBV2	NA
TGTGCCAGTAGTACGACAGGGGGACTGGCCGGGGAGCTGTTTTTT	CASSTTGGLAGELFF	TRBJ2-2	TRBD1	TRBV19	NA
TGTGCCACCAGTGTAACAGGGTCTGAAGCTTTCTTT	CATSVTGSEAFF	TRBJ1-1	NA	TRBV24-1	NA
TGTGCCAGCAGTGAAAGTAGCGGGGAACACAATGAGCAGTTCTTC	CASSESSGEHNEQFF	TRBJ2-1	TRBD2	TRBV2	NA
TGTGCCAGCTCACTTGAGGGACACAACTATGGCTACACCTTC	CASSLEGHNYGYTF	TRBJ1-2	NA	TRBV18	NA
TGTGCCAGCAGTCTTGCTCCCGGACTGAGGATCACTGAAGCTTTCTTT	CASSLAPGLRITEAFF	TRBJ1-1	NA	TRBV28	NA
TGTGCCAGCAGTTACTCCCCGGTGGACATCAGGGAGACCCAGTACTTC	CASSYSPVDIRETQYF	TRBJ2-5	NA	TRBV6-5	NA
TGTGCCAGCAGACAAAACGGGGGGGGCAATTCACCCCTCCACTTT	CASRQNGGGNSPLHF	TRBJ1-6	NA	TRBV27	once
TGTGCCAGCAGCCTAGGACTAGCGGGCCGAGTCTCCTACGAGCAGTACTTC	CASSLGLAGRVSYEQYF	TRBJ2-7	TRBD2	TRBV7-2	NA
TGTGCCAGCAGTCCGTCAGGCCAAGAGACCCAGTACTTC	CASSPSGQETQYF	TRBJ2-5	NA	TRBV6-5	NA
TGTGCCAGCAGCCGTGGACAGGGGGGCTCTCGAGCTGGCTACACCTTC	CASSRGQGGSRAGYTF	TRBJ1-2	TRBD1	TRBV27	NA
TGTGCCAGCAGTATTAGACAGAGCTCCTACGAGCAGTACTTC	CASSIRQSSYEQYF	TRBJ2-7	NA	TRBV28	NA
TGTGCCAGTAGTATCCGACAGGGTAATCAGCCCCAGCATTTT	CASSIRQGNQPQHF	TRBJ1-5	TRBD1	TRBV19	NA
TGTGCCAGCAGTGAAGGGAACTCGGCGGGAGTGGGTGGGGGAAACATTCAGTACTTC	CASSEGNSAGVGGGNIQYF	TRBJ2-4	TRBD2	TRBV2	NA
TGTGCCAGCAGCCGAAGTTTGCAGGAAGTTGAGCAGTACTTC	CASSRSLQEVEQYF	TRBJ2-7	NA	TRBV16	NA
TGTGCCAGCAGCCCTACACCAGCCTTTGGGCGCGAGACCCAGTACTTC	CASSPTPAFGRETQYF	TRBJ2-5	NA	TRBV9	NA
TGCGCCAGCAGCTTGGGACAGGGAACCAAGAACACTGAAGCTTTCTTT	CASSLGQGTKNTEAFF	TRBJ1-1	TRBD1	TRBV5-1	NA
TGTGCCAGCAGCTCTACCTTGACAGGGATGGTATCCTACGAGCAGTACTTC	CASSSTLTGMVSYEQYF	TRBJ2-7	TRBD1	TRBV11-2	NA
TGTGCCAGCAGTGACTCCGGGACTACCGGGGAGCTGTTTTTT	CASSDSGTTGELFF	TRBJ2-2	NA	TRBV6-4	NA
TGTGCCACCAGCGCCATGGGCCCTCGGGACAGGGACCAAGAGACCCAGTACTTC	CATSAMGPRDRDQETQYF	TRBJ2-5	TRBD1	TRBV15	NA
TGCAGCGTTCAACTCTACAATGAGCAGTTCTTC	CSVQLYNEQFF	TRBJ2-1	NA	TRBV29-1	NA
TGTGCCACCAGTGATGGTCAGGTATACAATGAGCAGTTCTTC	CATSDGQVYNEQFF	TRBJ2-1	NA	TRBV24-1	NA
TGCGCCAGCAGCCAGGGAGGGATACCGAATTCACCCCTCCACTTT	CASSQGGIPNSPLHF	TRBJ1-6	NA	TRBV4-1	NA
TGTGCCAGCTCACCCTGGGGCGGGGACCTACAAGAGACCCAGTACTTC	CASSPWGGDLQETQYF	TRBJ2-5	NA	TRBV18	NA
TGTGCCAGCGGCCAGAACACTGAAGCTTTCTTT	CASGQNTEAFF	TRBJ1-1	NA	TRBV11-2	NA
TGTGCCAGTAGTTTTGACAGGGCCCTCTACACCTTC	CASSFDRALYTF	TRBJ1-2	TRBD1	TRBV19	once
TGTGCCACCAGCAGACCAGGAGGCAATGAGCAGTTCTTC	CATSRPGGNEQFF	TRBJ2-1	NA	TRBV15	NA
TGTGCCAGCAGTTCGTGGGGGACTAATCAGCCCCAGCATTTT	CASSSWGTNQPQHF	TRBJ1-5	NA	TRBV7-2	NA
TGTGCCAGCAGCCGGGGAGGAGACTATGGCTACACCTTC	CASSRGGDYGYTF	TRBJ1-2	NA	TRBV7-3	NA
TGTGCCGGCCTAGCGGCTACCGGGGAGCTGTTTTTT	CAGLAATGELFF	TRBJ2-2	TRBD2	TRBV28	NA
TGTGCCAGCAGCTTTGGACAGGGGGGAACCGGGGAGCTGTTTTTT	CASSFGQGGTGELFF	TRBJ2-2	TRBD1	TRBV11-3	NA
TGTGCCAGCAGCGAACAGGGGGCCTCCTACAATGAGCAGTTCTTC	CASSEQGASYNEQFF	TRBJ2-1	TRBD1	TRBV3-1/TRBV3-2	NA
TGTGCCAGCAGCCTTCAGCAGGGATCTAATGAAAAACTGTTTTTT	CASSLQQGSNEKLFF	TRBJ1-4	NA	TRBV5-4	NA
TGTGCCAGCAGGACAACGGTCTCCTACGAGCAGTACTTC	CASRTTVSYEQYF	TRBJ2-7	NA	TRBV28	NA
TGTGCCAGCTCACCAAGCCAGACATCTACCGATGGCTACACCTTC	CASSPSQTSTDGYTF	TRBJ1-2	NA	TRBV18	NA